The 13 T cell receptor beta chains in this list originate from one sample, sequenced in a study of shared clonotypes between healthy human individuals. Clones were sequenced by immunoSEQ multiplex PCR, and TCRdb holds only the in-frame ones, with some missing. The sample lists roughly 110,000 clones, over 65% seen once, with 24% in the top ten. Sequences were obtained from memory CD8+ T cells sorted from blood. As for subset: CD45RO+ cells pooled with CCR7-negative TemRA cells. The receptors were gathered from a woman in her twenties or thirties in good health.

This clone has a handful of counts. The chain recombines TRBV6-5 with TRBJ2-5, with D unresolved. Trimming cost V 5 bases and J 5 bases, with 12 bases left between them. Germline V gene data show CDR1 as MNHEY and CDR2 as SVGAGI. This CDR3 spans 13 amino acids. Here the CDR3 DNA reads TGTGCCAGCAGTAATCCTAGTGGCGAGACCCAGTACTTC. Its protein is CASSNPSGETQYF.

For this clone: A far larger clone lies a single base away; this is likely a read error. V and J are TRBV30 and TRBJ2-2, with a possible D match to TRBD1 (6 bases). Trimming took 0 bases from V and 3 from J, leaving 11 bases between them. There are 15 residues in the CDR3. The germline gives CDR1 GTSNPN, CDR2 SVGIG (reference sequence). The CDR3 nucleotides read TGTGCCTGGAGTGTCGGGACATCTGACACCGGGGAGCTGTTTTTT. Its protein product is CAWSVGTSDTGELFF.

The chain couples TRBV6-1 to TRBJ2-7, with D possibly being TRBD1 (7 bases). The V gene's germline CDR1 is MNHNS and CDR2 SASEGT. V was trimmed by 2 bases and J by 4 bases, leaving 15 bases between them. The CDR3 runs to 15 residues. As DNA, the CDR3 is TGTGCCAGCAGTGAATTGGAGGGGGCAACGTACGAGCAGTACTTC. Amino acid sequence: CASSELEGATYEQYF.

The J gene is TRBJ2-1, the V gene TRBV29-1; 14 nucleotides agree with TRBD2. The CDR3 is 14 residues long. With 6 bases clipped from V and 6 bases from J, the junction kept 4 bases outside the gene matches. The germline gives CDR1 SQVTM, CDR2 ANQGSEA. CDR3 bases: TGCAGCGTGGATGGACTAGCGGGAGGCAATGAGCAGTTCTTC. Protein sequence: CSVDGLAGGNEQFF.

This rearrangement joins TRBV13 to TRBJ2-7; TRBD2 matches 10 bases. J gave up 6 bases and V 0 bases, and 2 bases lay outside the gene matches. CDR1 is PRHDT, CDR2 FYEKMQ, per germline (reference sequence). The CDR3 is made up of 14 amino acids. CDR3 protein: CASSLGLAGAEQYF. The CDR3 DNA follows: TGTGCCAGCAGCTTAGGTCTAGCGGGAGCCGAGCAGTACTTC.

V gene TRBV27 combines with J gene TRBJ2-2, with a weak D call TRBD2 (5 bases). CDR1 is MNHEY and CDR2 is SMNVEV in the germline V gene (reference sequence). Trimming left V 1 base short and J 4 bases short, with 13 bases between. This CDR3 region has 16 residues. CDR3 sequence (DNA): TGTGCCAGCAGTTTATTGTCGGGGAGAGTCACCGGGGAGCTGTTTTTT. Protein sequence: CASSLLSGRVTGELFF.

The chain combines TRBV25-1 with TRBJ2-1, with 9 bases fitting TRBD2. J lost 5 bases, V lost 6 bases, and 8 bases had no gene match. CDR1 is MGHDK and CDR2 is SYGVNS in the germline V gene. The CDR3 consists of 15 residues. CDR3: CASRDSGSKDNEQFF. CDR3 nucleotide sequence: TGTGCCAGCAGAGATAGCGGGAGTAAGGACAATGAGCAGTTCTTC.

The rearrangement joins TRBV6-1 to TRBJ1-4, with 8 bases fitting TRBD1. Looked up from germline, CDR1 is MNHNS and CDR2 is SASEGT. This CDR3 has 15 residues. V dropped 6 bases and J dropped 7; count of bases not matched to a gene: 10. CDR3: CASRDRVALGEKLFF. The CDR3 DNA reads TGTGCCAGCAGGGACAGGGTGGCCCTCGGTGAAAAACTGTTTTTT.

This clone was picked up many times. The sample carries other DNA sequences with the same CDR3. The chain recombines TRBV6-5 with TRBJ2-7, with D perhaps matching TRBD2 (5 bases). The CDR3 is 13 amino acids. Trimming shortened V by 4 bases and J by 6 bases, and 13 bases separated the two germline ends. CDR1 is MNHEY and CDR2 is SVGAGI in the germline V gene. The CDR3, as DNA: TGTGCCAGCAGTTCCGGACTGTTGGGCGAGCAGTACTTC. This encodes CASSSGLLGEQYF.

V usage is TRBV19 and J usage is TRBJ2-7; 7 bases fit TRBD2. CDR3 size: 14 residues. Trimming took 7 bases from V and 2 from J; bases not matched to a gene: 8. Germline CDR1 LNHDA, CDR2 SQIVND (reference sequence). CDR3: CASNGGGAPYEQYF. CDR3 in DNA: TGTGCCAGTAACGGGGGAGGGGCCCCCTACGAGCAGTACTTC.

The gene calls are TRBV4-2 and TRBJ1-1; 11 nucleotides agree with TRBD1. The germline gives CDR1 LGHNA, CDR2 YNFKEQ. The CDR3 totals 13 residues. V shed 3 bases, J shed 8 bases, and the junction held 2 bases outside the gene matches. The CDR3 sequence is CASSQGDRGEAFF. The CDR3 coding sequence is TGTGCCAGCAGCCAGGGGGACAGGGGGGAAGCTTTCTTT.

This clone has more than one count but fewer than ten. This chain links TRBV25-1 with TRBJ1-4; maybe TRBD1 (6 bases). Trimming pared 6 bases from V and 6 bases from J, leaving 17 bases between. CDR1 is MGHDK and CDR2 is SYGVNS in the germline V gene. The CDR3 consists of 15 residues. The CDR3 loop is CASSGGGQPYEKLFF. In DNA, the CDR3 is TGTGCCAGCAGCGGGGGAGGACAGCCGTATGAAAAACTGTTTTTT.

The gene calls are TRBV11-2 and TRBJ1-2, with a possible D match to TRBD1 (5 bases). The V end lost 5 bases, the J end lost 4 bases, and 14 bases lay between the germline ends. This CDR3 has 14 residues. Germline V CDR1 and CDR2: SGHAT, FQNNGV. CDR3 sequence: CASSPAQGTYGYTF. CDR3 DNA sequence: TGTGCCAGCAGCCCAGCCCAGGGAACCTATGGCTACACCTTC.